This T cell receptor beta chain was recovered during a study of blood T cell repertoires in COVID-19. Sequenced by immunoSEQ multiplex PCR; TCRdb stores in-frame clones only, minus some. This sample has some 22,000 clones, with about 82% found just once. The CDR3 covers 16 residues. The receptor was derived from a human donor with active COVID-19. The donor label of this sample is uncertain. The V gene is TRBV21-1, the J gene TRBJ2-1; the table's TRBD1 call for D was not verified on the DNA. TRBV21-1 is a pseudogene. The specimen sequenced was peripheral blood. The CDR3 reads CASSNLAGTGHNEQFF. CDR3 nucleotide sequence: TGTGCCAGCAGCAATCTCGCCGGGACAGGCCACAATGAGCAGTTCTTC.